The 8 T cell receptor beta chains below all came from one sample that was sequenced in a study of control samples from healthy donors and cancer patients. Only in-frame clones appear in the TCRdb table, and some are missing; sequencing was by immunoSEQ multiplex PCR. Here the sample spans about 50,000 clones, around nine tenths being singletons. Sequencing was performed on PBMCs. The receptors stem from a man aged 25 to 40 with colorectal cancer.

This chain connects TRBV5-1 to TRBJ1-4; D possibly corresponds to TRBD1 (6 bases). CDR1 and CDR2 from the germline V gene are SGHRS and YFSETQ. The CDR3 loop spans 14 amino acids. The V end lost 2 bases, the J end lost 3 bases, and 8 bases lay between the germline ends. The DNA for the CDR3 is TGCGCCAGCAGCTTAGGGGGAGCTAATGAAAAACTGTTTTTT. This translates into CASSLGGANEKLFF.

Comment on this clone: At one end the junction does not follow the germline gene, possibly because of a read error. This rearrangement joins TRBV5-1 to TRBJ1-1, with D tentatively TRBD1 (6 bases). CDR3 length: 17 residues. Germline CDR1 and CDR2: SGHRS and YFSETQ. The CDR3 sequence: CARSWAGGLGMNTEAFF. The CDR3 DNA is TGCGCCCGCAGCTGGGCGGGGGGGCTTGGCATGAACACTGAAGCTTTCTTT.

V is TRBV7-9 and J is TRBJ1-4, with D perhaps TRBD1 (5 bases). This CDR3 region has 15 residues. Germline V gene sequence: CDR1 SEHNR, CDR2 FQNEAQ (reference sequence). The V end lost 2 bases, the J end lost 8 bases, and 15 bases lay between the germline ends. CDR3 residues: CASSLLGQGSEKLFF. CDR3 bases: TGTGCCAGCAGCTTATTAGGGCAGGGCAGCGAAAAACTGTTTTTT.

This clone has a handful of counts. The genes are TRBV19 and TRBJ2-6; no definite D call. Germline assignment: CDR1 LNHDA and CDR2 SQIVND (reference sequence). The CDR3 is made up of 15 amino acids. The ends were cut back, 4 bases at V and 0 bases at J, with 7 bases in the middle. The CDR3 DNA reads TGTGCCAGTAGTAACCAACTCTCTGGGGCCAACGTCCTGACTTTC. It encodes CASSNQLSGANVLTF.

V usage is TRBV6-5 and J usage is TRBJ1-1; D gene ambiguous. The germline gives CDR1 MNHEY, CDR2 SVGAGI. Trimming removed 7 bases from V and 2 bases from J, with 17 bases in between. The CDR3 covers 15 residues. CDR3 sequence (DNA): TGTGCCAGCACGAAAGGTGACGAGACAAACACTGAAGCTTTCTTT. Translated, it gives CASTKGDETNTEAFF.

This clone showed up just once. The genes are TRBV7-9 and TRBJ2-3, with D unclear. The germline V gene encodes CDR1 SEHNR and CDR2 FQNEAQ (reference sequence). V was shortened by 7 bases and J by 1 base, with 12 bases between the two germline ends. The CDR3 spans 14 residues. The CDR3 loop is CASIIVAGTDTQYF. The CDR3 region has the DNA TGTGCCAGCATCATCGTGGCCGGCACAGATACGCAGTATTTT.

This chain uses TRBV5-4 with TRBJ1-2, with 9 bases aligning to TRBD1. The CDR3 has 14 amino acids. The germline CDR1 and CDR2 sequences are SGHNT and YYREEE (reference sequence). J was trimmed by 2 bases and V by 2 bases; bases with no gene match: 1. The CDR3 DNA reads as TGTGCCAGCAGCTTAGGACAGGGGAACTATGGCTACACCTTC. It specifies CASSLGQGNYGYTF.

This rearrangement joins TRBV29-1 to TRBJ2-3; 9 bases agree with TRBD1. V lost 4 bases to trimming and J lost 2 bases; unmatched junction nucleotides: 4. Germline loops: CDR1 SQVTM, CDR2 ANQGSEA. This CDR3 comprises 14 residues. The CDR3 region has the DNA TGCAGCGTTGGAGGACAGGGGACCACAGATACGCAGTATTTT. Amino acid sequence: CSVGGQGTTDTQYF.